The rows below give T cell receptor beta chains drawn from one sample of a study of T-cell reconstitution after alpha-beta-depleted transplantation in children. One entry per CDR3 protein results from TCRdb running MiXCR on the PCR reads. The repertoire holds 250,000 to 300,000 distinct CDR3 sequences, with 9.5% to 10% as singletons. Sequencing used PBMCs from the stem cell graft donor, obtained from the stem cell graft. These receptors all come from a human donor who donated a stem cell graft to a child with SCID. Both conserved end residues are part of each CDR3. D genes are given only for firm matches. Size is omitted from some rows. Given values are once, few, many or a class for expanded clones.

cdr3_nt	cdr3_aa	clone_size	d_call	v_call	j_call
TGTGCCAGCAGCACCCAACAGGGCCGGGCTAATGAAAAACTGTTTTTT	CASSTQQGRANEKLFF	-	-	TRBV5-6	TRBJ1-4
TGTGCCAGCACTCCGGACAGGGCGCGGAGCAATCAGCCCCAGCATTTT	CASTPDRARSNQPQHF	many	TRBD1	TRBV6-1	TRBJ1-5
TGCGCCAGCAGCTGGGACATGGCCGGTATCAGAATAGCCAAAAACATTCAGTACTTC	CASSWDMAGIRIAKNIQYF	few	-	TRBV5-1	TRBJ2-4
TGTGCCAGCAGAAGCGGGACTAACACAGATACGCAGTATTTT	CASRSGTNTDTQYF	-	TRBD2	TRBV2	TRBJ2-3
TGTGCCAGCAGTTTAGACCCCTCCTACAATGAGCAGTTCTTC	CASSLDPSYNEQFF	few	-	TRBV12-3/TRBV12-4	TRBJ2-1
TGCGCCAGCAGCTACTCCGGGACTAGCATTTCAAGGGAGCAGTACTTC	CASSYSGTSISREQYF	-	TRBD2	TRBV5-1	TRBJ2-7
TGTGCCAGCTCCCGCCCGGGAAGCGGGGTGAGGAGCACAGATACGCAGTATTTT	CASSRPGSGVRSTDTQYF	-	TRBD2	TRBV18	TRBJ2-3
TGTGCCAGTAGTACCCCAGGGTGGGAGCAGTACTTC	CASSTPGWEQYF	few	-	TRBV19	TRBJ2-7
TGTGCCAGCAGCCACCTAGCGGGGGGGCAGGAGTTCTTC	CASSHLAGGQEFF	-	TRBD2	TRBV3-1	TRBJ2-1
TGCGCCAGCAGCTTACATGACGCCTCCTACGAGCAGTACTTC	CASSLHDASYEQYF	-	-	TRBV5-1	TRBJ2-7
TGTGCCAGCAGCCAAGCTAGGACAGGGAGGCCTGAAGCTTTCTTT	CASSQARTGRPEAFF	many	TRBD1	TRBV3-1	TRBJ1-1
TGTGCCAGCAGCTTAGGACAACTTGAAGCTTTCTTT	CASSLGQLEAFF	-	-	TRBV7-9	TRBJ1-1
TGTGCCAGCAGCCCTCTATTTTGGGGGAGTTCCTACGAGCAGTACTTC	CASSPLFWGSSYEQYF	-	-	TRBV11-2	TRBJ2-7
TGCGCCAGCAGCTGGGTGCCACAGGGGGCTTACACTGAAGCTTTCTTT	CASSWVPQGAYTEAFF	many	TRBD1	TRBV5-1	TRBJ1-1
TGTGCCAGCAGTTTAGCGGGGCGCACAGATACGCAGTATTTT	CASSLAGRTDTQYF	many	-	TRBV27	TRBJ2-3
TGTGCTAGTGGTTTGGGAGACGGAAACAATGAGCAGTTCTTC	CASGLGDGNNEQFF	-	-	TRBV12-5	TRBJ2-1
TGCGCCAGCAGCCCGGACAGGGTGAGGGATGAGCAGTTCTTC	CASSPDRVRDEQFF	many	TRBD1	TRBV5-1	TRBJ2-1
TGTGCCAGCAGCTTGACAGGTTACTACGAGGAGCAGTACTTC	CASSLTGYYEEQYF	-	-	TRBV7-9	TRBJ2-7
TGTGCCAGCAGTGAAAATCAGGGTTTATGGTACGAGCAGTACTTC	CASSENQGLWYEQYF	few	-	TRBV7-8	TRBJ2-7